Given below is one T cell receptor (beta chain) in context. RNA transcripts provided the source from which TCR beta CDR3 regions were amplified. TCR CDR3 regions were first amplified by RT-PCR with HTBI primers. One entry per CDR3 protein results from TCRdb running MiXCR on the multiplex PCR reads. The sample comprises fewer than 700,000 distinct CDR3 sequences, 15% to 20% of which are singletons, and 3.5% to 4% rests with the top ten. The sample originates from a study of T cells in Graves' hyperthyroidism and ophthalmopathy. The CDR3 consists of 13 residues. The germline gives CDR1 SNHLY, CDR2 FYNNEI. Trimming took 8 bases from V and 2 from J, leaving 11 bases between them. Disease duration under 2 months; hyperthyroidism patients were aged 18 to 65.

The sample consisted of blood. This clonotype was sampled from a woman aged 25 to 39 with Graves' hyperthyroidism. The rearrangement uses TRBV2 and TRBJ2-3, with TRBD1 as a possible D gene (5 bases). CDR3 nucleotides: TGTGCCAGCGGGGCCAGCATCACAGATACGCAGTATTTT. Translated, it gives CASGASITDTQYF.